The 22 T cell receptor beta chains in this list originate from one sample, sequenced in a study of T cell responses to AZD1222 COVID-19 vaccine. Profiling relied on immunoSEQ multiplex PCR, and the TCRdb table lists in-frame clones only, not all of them. The table shows about 130,000 clones, with 80% to 95% occurring only once. This sample comprised peripheral blood, obtained 28 days after the second AZD1222 dose. The receptors shown here come from an adult who received the AZD1222 COVID-19 vaccine.

This chain joins TRBV6-5 and TRBJ2-7; no firm D call. Germline CDR1 reads MNHEY; CDR2 reads SVGAGI. Trimming stripped 2 bases from V and 2 bases from J, with 10 bases between. This CDR3 has 14 amino acids. CDR3 coding DNA: TGTGCCAGCAGTTACGCGGACCCAGCCTACGAGCAGTACTTC. Translation gives CASSYADPAYEQYF.

This sequence joins TRBV3-1 (or the pseudogene TRBV3-2) and TRBJ1-2; D is undetermined. Trimming removed 1 base from V and 5 bases from J, with 14 bases in between. Germline loops: CDR1 LGHDT, CDR2 YNNKEL (reference sequence). This CDR3 contains 15 residues. The CDR3: CASSQVSGIGYGYTF. CDR3 nucleotides: TGTGCCAGCAGCCAAGTTTCGGGTATTGGGTATGGCTACACCTTC.

The chain combines TRBV6-5 with TRBJ2-6, with D unclear. The CDR3 is made up of 13 amino acids. Germline lookup yields CDR1 MNHEY and CDR2 SVGAGI. The V gene lost 6 bases and the J gene lost 0 bases, with 3 bases spanning the gap. CDR3 coding DNA: TGTGCCAGCAGACTCTCTGGGGCCAACGTCCTGACTTTC. Translation gives CASRLSGANVLTF.

V and J are TRBV5-4 and TRBJ1-2; 8 bases fit TRBD1. Unmatched junction bases numbered 4, after V lost 2 bases and J lost 4 bases. This CDR3 is built from 14 residues. Germline CDR1 reads SGHNT; CDR2 reads YYREEE (reference sequence). CDR3 coding DNA: TGTGCCAGCAGCTTAGGACAGGGAGTCTATGGCTACACCTTC. Translated, it gives CASSLGQGVYGYTF.

The V gene is TRBV24-1, the J gene TRBJ2-3, with 15 bases aligning to TRBD2. Losses at the gene ends were 3 bases for V and 5 bases for J; bases not matched to a gene: 8. This CDR3 has 18 residues. The germline gives CDR1 KGHDR, CDR2 SFDVKD. Here the CDR3 reads CATSDPRTSGGAKDTQYF. The CDR3 bases are TGTGCCACCAGTGATCCCCGGACTAGCGGGGGGGCCAAAGATACGCAGTATTTT.

The chain is built from TRBV28 and TRBJ2-2, with D unresolved. Between the trimmed V and J ends, which lost 6 bases and 4 bases, there was a span of 9 bases. The CDR3 has 13 amino acids. Germline CDR1 is MDHEN and CDR2 is SYDVKM. The CDR3 DNA reads TGTGCCAGCAGCTCTCGAGGCACCGGGGAGCTGTTTTTT. It is translated as CASSSRGTGELFF.

The rearrangement joins TRBV27 to TRBJ1-5, with D possibly TRBD1 on 5 matching bases. The CDR3 length is 14 residues. V gave up 2 bases and J gave up 2 bases, with 7 bases separating them. The V gene's germline CDR1 is MNHEY and CDR2 SMNVEV (reference sequence). CDR3 DNA: TGTGCCAGCAGTTTAGTAGGGGGCAATCAGCCCCAGCATTTT. Protein: CASSLVGGNQPQHF.

This clone was found a few times. The chain couples TRBV18 to TRBJ2-7; D not resolved. V dropped 6 bases and J dropped 7 bases, with 16 bases sitting between them. Germline V lookup: CDR1 KGHSH, CDR2 LQKENI. The CDR3 has 13 residues. The CDR3 nucleotides read TGTGCCAGCTCCCCCTCATTCCCCGGGGAGCAGTACTTC. Its protein is CASSPSFPGEQYF.

The chain couples TRBV5-5 to TRBJ1-5; D not resolved. The V end was cut by 7 bases, the J end by 5 bases, with 19 bases between. CDR1 and CDR2 (germline): SGHKS, YYEKEE (reference sequence). CDR3 size: 15 residues. CDR3: CASGVQGRRDQPQHF. The CDR3 DNA reads as TGTGCCAGCGGGGTCCAAGGCCGTCGGGATCAGCCCCAGCATTTT. Based on the CDR3 plus reference TRBV5-5 and TRBJ1-5, the full variable domain is DAGVTQSPTHLIKTRGQQVTLRCSPISGHKSVSWYQQVLGQGPQFIFQYYEKEERGRGNFPDRFSARQFPNYSSELNVNALLLGDSALYLCASGVQGRRDQPQHFGDGTRLSIL.

This chain uses TRBV29-1 with TRBJ2-7, with 8 bases fitting TRBD1. Trimming at V came to 5 bases and at J to 4 bases, leaving 4 bases not matched to a gene. Looked up from germline, CDR1 is SQVTM and CDR2 is ANQGSEA. This CDR3 has 12 amino acids. The CDR3 loop is CSVWTGIYEQYF. As DNA, the CDR3 is TGCAGCGTTTGGACAGGGATTTACGAGCAGTACTTC.

The gene calls are TRBV6-5 and TRBJ1-2; possible D gene TRBD1, 5 bases. CDR1 is MNHEY and CDR2 is SVGAGI in the germline V gene. The germline V and J ends were trimmed by 7 bases and 5 bases, with 17 bases remaining between them. The length of the CDR3 is 14 residues. The chain's CDR3 is CASKEGTLWYGYTF. The DNA for the CDR3 is TGTGCCAGCAAGGAAGGGACTCTTTGGTATGGCTACACCTTC.

The chain joins TRBV9 to TRBJ1-2, with D possibly being TRBD1 (6 bases). This CDR3 is built from 15 residues. From germline, CDR1 is SGDLS and CDR2 YYNGEE. V was trimmed by 0 bases and J by 8 bases, leaving 17 bases between them. In DNA, the CDR3 is TGTGCCAGCAGCGTAGGGGGGGCCCACGTGAAAGGCTACACCTTC. Protein: CASSVGGAHVKGYTF.

The rearrangement links TRBV3-1 (or the pseudogene TRBV3-2) to TRBJ2-7; 9 bases align to TRBD1. CDR3 length: 15 residues. Germline V CDR1 and CDR2: LGHDT, YNNKEL (reference sequence). The V gene end was trimmed by 4 bases and the J gene end by 1 base; junction bases not matched to a gene: 5. CDR3 sequence (DNA): TGTGCCAGCAGCCCAGAGGGACAGGGATCCTACGAGCAGTACTTC. Encoded protein: CASSPEGQGSYEQYF.

V is TRBV7-9 and J is TRBJ2-5; perhaps TRBD1 as D (5 bases). V lost 0 bases to trimming and J lost 5 bases, with 16 bases between them. The CDR3 loop spans 16 amino acids. Germline CDR1 is SEHNR and CDR2 is FQNEAQ (reference sequence). CDR3 protein: CASSLALRQIRETQYF. In DNA form, the CDR3 reads TGTGCCAGCAGCTTAGCGCTGCGACAGATAAGGGAGACCCAGTACTTC. The full variable domain, with the rest looked up from reference TRBV7-9 and TRBJ2-5, is DTGVSQNPRHKITKRGQNVTFRCDPISEHNRLYWYRQTLGQGPEFLTYFQNEAQLEKSRLLSDRFSAERPKGSFSTLEIQRTEQGDSAMYLCASSLALRQIRETQYFGPGTRLLVL.

The chain combines TRBV14 with TRBJ1-1, with unresolved D. V was clipped by 1 base and J by 1 base, with 13 bases between them. The CDR3 sequence is 16 residues long. The germline CDR1 and CDR2 sequences are SGHDN and FVKESK. As DNA, the CDR3 is TGTGCCAGCAGCCAAGGATATGGGCCGACGAACACTGAAGCTTTCTTT. This codes for CASSQGYGPTNTEAFF.

The chain joins TRBV6-5 to TRBJ1-5, with D hard to call. The V end was cut by 6 bases, the J end by 4 bases, with 10 bases between. Germline V gives CDR1 MNHEY, CDR2 SVGAGI. This CDR3 comprises 13 residues. DNA of the CDR3: TGTGCCAGCAGCGTCACTTTAAATCAGCCCCAGCATTTT. Amino acid sequence: CASSVTLNQPQHF.

This chain uses TRBV5-4 with TRBJ2-5; TRBD1 or TRBD2 may be the D gene (5 bases each). Trimming removed 3 bases at V and 5 bases at J, with 20 bases between. The CDR3 length is 16 residues. The germline V gene has CDR1 SGHNT and CDR2 YYREEE (reference sequence). CDR3 loop: CASSSVTGTRGETQYF. CDR3 bases: TGTGCCAGCAGCTCGGTAACCGGGACCCGAGGCGAGACCCAGTACTTC.

The gene calls are TRBV11-2 and TRBJ1-1; possibly TRBD1 for D (5 bases). There are 13 residues in the CDR3. V lost 2 bases to trimming and J lost 10 bases, with 14 bases between them. CDR1 SGHAT and CDR2 FQNNGV come from the germline V gene. The CDR3 loop is CASSLTTAVGAFF. The CDR3 nucleotides read TGTGCCAGCAGCTTAACGACAGCGGTGGGAGCTTTCTTT.

This rearrangement joins TRBV4-1 to TRBJ1-5, with a possible D match to TRBD1 (5 bases). The V end was cut by 5 bases, the J end by 0 bases, with 11 bases between. Germline V CDR1 and CDR2: MGHRA, YSYEKL. This CDR3 spans 15 amino acids. CDR3 region: CASSKRDDSNQPQHF. In nucleotides, the CDR3 is TGCGCCAGCAGCAAGCGGGACGATAGCAATCAGCCCCAGCATTTT.

The chain joins TRBV9 to TRBJ2-7, with 7 bases that match TRBD2. The CDR3 is 15 residues long. Germline V gene lookup returns CDR1 SGDLS and CDR2 YYNGEE. The J segment lost 4 bases and the V segment lost 0 bases, leaving 7 bases of the junction unmatched. CDR3 sequence: CASSVDPGGGYEQYF. CDR3 nucleotides: TGTGCCAGCAGCGTAGACCCTGGGGGGGGATACGAGCAGTACTTC.

This chain joins TRBV27 and TRBJ1-1; 7 bases fit TRBD1. V was pared by 3 bases and J by 4 bases, with 5 bases of the junction left unmatched. The CDR3 spans 14 residues. The V gene's germline CDR1 is MNHEY and CDR2 SMNVEV (reference sequence). DNA of the CDR3: TGTGCCAGCAGTTTCAACAGGGGAACCACTGAAGCTTTCTTT. This gives the protein CASSFNRGTTEAFF.

This chain links TRBV30 with TRBJ1-5, with 7 bases lining up with TRBD1. This CDR3 region has 15 residues. Trimming removed 2 bases from V and 3 bases from J; junction bases left unmatched: 7. CDR1 GTSNPN and CDR2 SVGIG come from the germline V gene (reference sequence). As DNA, the CDR3 is TGTGCCTGGAGTAAATGGGACAGCCTCAATCAGCCCCAGCATTTT. This sequence encodes CAWSKWDSLNQPQHF.